This entry is about one T cell receptor (beta chain). This clone was detected only a few times. Its cognate antigen has yet to be identified. The input lacks base qualities; no much larger clone sits a single base away. This specimen comes from a study of T cells after somatic rescue of genetic block (dated by TCRdb to about 2020). With regard to the full study: What the study looked at was long-term robustness, specifically in a T-cell system that came about through somatic rescue of a genetic block in T-cell development.

The library was obtained by the immunoSEQ multiplex PCR assay. Entries here come from immuneACCESS through TCRdb and include only in-frame sequences with V and J called. Some clones fail to appear in such tables; in the studies checked, an unresolved V gene covers under half of the shortfall, and the cause of the remainder is unknown. The sample data list more than 13,000 clones, and approximately 70% of these were observed just once. The ten largest clones take up 27% of the sample. V and J lose 6 bases and 9 bases, and a span of 12 bases separates them. Inclusive of the bounding cysteine and phenylalanine, the CDR3 is 11 residues long. The CDR3 DNA has 33 bases and is translated from base 1. CDR1 DFQATT and CDR2 SNEGSKA are derived from the germline V gene (reference sequence).

In this chain, TRBV20-1 is recombined with TRBJ2-1; too little of a D gene remains to name it. The sequence was collected from a man between 18 and 29 years old. Specimen: peripheral blood mononuclear cells (PBMCs). CDR3 reads: CSATLGPEQFF. In nucleotide form, the sequence is TGCAGTGCCACTCTTGGGCCTGAGCAGTTCTTC.